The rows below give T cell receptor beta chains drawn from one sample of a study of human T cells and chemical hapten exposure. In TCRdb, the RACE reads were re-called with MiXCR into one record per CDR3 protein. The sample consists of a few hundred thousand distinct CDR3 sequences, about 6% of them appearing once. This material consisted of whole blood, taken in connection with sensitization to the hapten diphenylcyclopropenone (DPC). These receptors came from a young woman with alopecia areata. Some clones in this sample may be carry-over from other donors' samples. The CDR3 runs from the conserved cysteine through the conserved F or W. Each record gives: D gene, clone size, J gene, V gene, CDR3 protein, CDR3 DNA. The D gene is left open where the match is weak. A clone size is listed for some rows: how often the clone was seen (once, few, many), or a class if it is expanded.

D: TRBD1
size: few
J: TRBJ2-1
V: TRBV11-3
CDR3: CASSPRGQGVNEQFF
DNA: TGTGCCAGCAGCCCGAGGGGACAGGGCGTAAATGAGCAGTTCTTC

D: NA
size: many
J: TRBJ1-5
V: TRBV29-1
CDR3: CSVEEQINQPQHF
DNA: TGCAGCGTTGAAGAACAGATAAATCAGCCCCAGCATTTT

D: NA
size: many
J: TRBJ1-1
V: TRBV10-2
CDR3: CASSESSGGSAFF
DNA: TGCGCCAGCAGTGAGTCATCGGGTGGCTCGGCTTTCTTT

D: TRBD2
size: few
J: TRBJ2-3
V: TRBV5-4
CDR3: CASSPQNWASGGDTQYF
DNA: TGTGCCAGCAGCCCTCAAAACTGGGCTAGCGGGGGGGATACGCAGTATTTT

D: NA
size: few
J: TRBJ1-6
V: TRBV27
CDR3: CASSPGTTVNSPLHF
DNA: TGTGCCAGCAGTCCCGGGACAACTGTCAATTCACCCCTCCACTTT

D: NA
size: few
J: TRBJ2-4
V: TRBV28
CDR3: CASGGLPKNIQYF
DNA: TGTGCCAGCGGAGGGCTTCCCAAAAACATTCAGTACTTC

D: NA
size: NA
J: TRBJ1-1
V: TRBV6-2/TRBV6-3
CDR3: CASSQSSMNTEAFF
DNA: TGTGCCAGCAGCCAATCCTCTATGAACACTGAAGCTTTCTTT

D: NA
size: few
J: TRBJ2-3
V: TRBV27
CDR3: CASSRFEARTDTQYF
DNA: TGTGCCAGCAGCCGGTTTGAGGCACGCACAGATACGCAGTATTTT

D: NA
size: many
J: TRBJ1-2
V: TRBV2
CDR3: CASRDHYGYTF
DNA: TGTGCCAGCAGGGACCACTATGGCTACACCTTC

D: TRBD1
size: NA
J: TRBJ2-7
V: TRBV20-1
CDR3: CSARPPGQGPDEQYF
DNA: TGCAGTGCTAGGCCCCCGGGACAGGGGCCGGATGAGCAGTACTTC

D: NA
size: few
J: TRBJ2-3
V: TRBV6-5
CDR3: CASSYSYQRVTGQSTDTQYF
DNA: TGTGCCAGCAGTTACTCCTACCAGCGAGTTACCGGGCAAAGCACAGATACGCAGTATTTT

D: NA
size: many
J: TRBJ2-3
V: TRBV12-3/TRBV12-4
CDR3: CASHSLDTQYF
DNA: TGTGCCAGCCATTCCCTAGATACGCAGTATTTT

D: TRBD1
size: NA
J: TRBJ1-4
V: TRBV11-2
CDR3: CASSSAAGQLNEKLFF
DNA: TGTGCCAGCAGCTCCGCGGCGGGACAGCTTAATGAAAAACTGTTTTTT

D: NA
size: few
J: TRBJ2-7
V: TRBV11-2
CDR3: CASSLEEVYEQYF
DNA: TGTGCCAGCAGCTTAGAGGAGGTCTACGAGCAGTACTTC

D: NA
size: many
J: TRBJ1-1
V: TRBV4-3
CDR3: CASSQDYPVNTEAFF
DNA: TGCGCCAGCAGCCAAGATTACCCAGTGAACACTGAAGCTTTCTTT

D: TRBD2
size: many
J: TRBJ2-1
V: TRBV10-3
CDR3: CAISEHKGLAPVNEQFF
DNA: TGTGCCATCAGTGAGCACAAGGGACTAGCGCCCGTCAATGAGCAGTTCTTC

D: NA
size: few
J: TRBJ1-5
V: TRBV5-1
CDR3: CASTLRKGYSNQPQHF
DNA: TGCGCCAGCACCCTCCGTAAGGGGTATAGCAATCAGCCCCAGCATTTT

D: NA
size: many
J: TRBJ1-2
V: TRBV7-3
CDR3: CASSLQGQGYGYTF
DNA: TGTGCCAGCAGCTTACAGGGGCAAGGCTATGGCTACACCTTC

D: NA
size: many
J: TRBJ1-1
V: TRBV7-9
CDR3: CASSLLQNRNTEAFF
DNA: TGTGCCAGCAGCTTACTGCAGAATCGGAACACTGAAGCTTTCTTT

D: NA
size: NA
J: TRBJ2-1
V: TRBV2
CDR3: CASTGEAYNEQFF
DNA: TGTGCCAGCACCGGGGAGGCCTACAATGAGCAGTTCTTC

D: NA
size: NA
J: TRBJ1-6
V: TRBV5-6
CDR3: CASSLEPGISPLHF
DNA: TGTGCCAGCAGCTTAGAACCAGGGATTTCACCCCTCCACTTT

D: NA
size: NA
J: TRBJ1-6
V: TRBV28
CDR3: CASSLRGTLHF
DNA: TGTGCCAGCAGTTTAAGGGGGACCCTCCACTTT

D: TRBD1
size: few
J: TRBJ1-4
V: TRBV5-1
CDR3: CASSLAMTGTNNEKLFF
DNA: TGCGCCAGCAGCTTGGCCATGACAGGGACCAACAATGAAAAACTGTTTTTT

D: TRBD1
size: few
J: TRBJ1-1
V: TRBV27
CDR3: CASGKTGGYTEAFF
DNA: TGTGCCAGCGGGAAGACAGGGGGTTACACTGAAGCTTTCTTT

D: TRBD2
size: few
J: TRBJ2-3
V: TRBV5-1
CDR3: CASSLAGGTSASTSTDTQYF
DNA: TGCGCCAGCAGCTTGGCCGGTGGGACTAGCGCCTCTACTAGCACAGATACGCAGTATTTT

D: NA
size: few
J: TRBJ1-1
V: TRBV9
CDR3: CASSEGDTTNTEAFF
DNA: TGTGCCAGCAGCGAGGGGGACACGACGAACACTGAAGCTTTCTTT

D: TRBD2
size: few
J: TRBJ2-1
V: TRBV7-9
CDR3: CASSGTSDSYNEQFF
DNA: TGTGCCAGCTCGGGGACTAGCGATTCATACAATGAGCAGTTCTTC

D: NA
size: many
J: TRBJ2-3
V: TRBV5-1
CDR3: CASSLAVAEHTDTQYF
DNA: TGCGCCAGCAGCTTGGCAGTAGCGGAGCACACAGATACGCAGTATTTT

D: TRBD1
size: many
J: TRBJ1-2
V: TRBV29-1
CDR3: CSVINRGTNYGYTF
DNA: TGCAGCGTGATAAACAGGGGGACCAACTATGGCTACACCTTC

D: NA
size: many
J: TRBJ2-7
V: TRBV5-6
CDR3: CASSLREQYF
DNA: TGTGCCAGCAGCTTGAGGGAGCAGTACTTC

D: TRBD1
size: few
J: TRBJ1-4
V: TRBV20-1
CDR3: CSARDRQGGEKLFF
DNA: TGCAGTGCTAGAGATAGACAGGGTGGAGAAAAACTGTTTTTT

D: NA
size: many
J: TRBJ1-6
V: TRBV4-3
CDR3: CASSQEWGGNSPLHF
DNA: TGCGCCAGCAGCCAAGAATGGGGGGGAAATTCACCCCTCCACTTT

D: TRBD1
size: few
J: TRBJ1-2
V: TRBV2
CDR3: CAWGQGRSNYGYTF
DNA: TGTGCCTGGGGACAGGGGAGATCTAACTATGGCTACACCTTC

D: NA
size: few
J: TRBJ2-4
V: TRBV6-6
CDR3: CASTEGTKNIQYF
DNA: TGTGCCAGCACAGAGGGGACCAAAAACATTCAGTACTTC

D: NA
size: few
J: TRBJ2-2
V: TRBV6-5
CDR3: CASSYYGGRTGELFF
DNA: TGTGCCAGCAGTTACTATGGGGGGCGCACCGGGGAGCTGTTTTTT

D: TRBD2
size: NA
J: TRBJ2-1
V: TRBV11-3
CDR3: CASSLGLAGANEQFF
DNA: TGTGCCAGCAGCTTAGGGCTAGCGGGGGCCAATGAGCAGTTCTTC

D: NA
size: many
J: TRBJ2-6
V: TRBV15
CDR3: CATSQESSSGANVLTF
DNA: TGTGCCACCAGCCAGGAAAGTTCCTCTGGGGCCAACGTCCTGACTTTC

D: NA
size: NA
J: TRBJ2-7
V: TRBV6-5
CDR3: CASRKEGNYEQYF
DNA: TGTGCCAGCAGAAAGGAGGGAAACTACGAGCAGTACTTC

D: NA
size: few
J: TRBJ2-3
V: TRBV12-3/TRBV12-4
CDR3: CASSPAYRLSSTDTQYF
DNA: TGTGCCAGCAGCCCGGCCTACCGGCTCTCTAGCACAGATACGCAGTATTTT

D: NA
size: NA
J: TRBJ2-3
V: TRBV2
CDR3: CASRKEPPTDTQYF
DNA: TGTGCCAGCAGGAAGGAACCTCCCACAGATACGCAGTATTTT

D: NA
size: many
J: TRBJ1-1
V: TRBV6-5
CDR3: CSSSRDQNTEAFF
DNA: TGTTCTTCTTCACGGGACCAGAACACTGAAGCTTTCTTT

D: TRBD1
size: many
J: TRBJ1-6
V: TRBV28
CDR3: CASSLTGGMVSPLHF
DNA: TGTGCCAGCAGTTTGACAGGGGGAATGGTTTCACCCCTCCACTTT

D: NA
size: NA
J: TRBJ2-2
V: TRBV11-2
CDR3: CASSLGGTPGGELFF
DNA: TGTGCCAGCAGCTTAGGAGGGACCCCGGGCGGGGAGCTGTTTTTT

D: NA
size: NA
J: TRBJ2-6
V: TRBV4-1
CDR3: CASSQDLASGANVLTF
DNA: TGCGCCAGCAGCCAAGATTTGGCATCTGGGGCCAACGTCCTGACTTTC

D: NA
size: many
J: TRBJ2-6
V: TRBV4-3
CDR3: CASSQVTDTWAGANVLTF
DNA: TGCGCCAGCAGCCAAGTTACCGACACCTGGGCTGGGGCCAACGTCCTGACTTTC